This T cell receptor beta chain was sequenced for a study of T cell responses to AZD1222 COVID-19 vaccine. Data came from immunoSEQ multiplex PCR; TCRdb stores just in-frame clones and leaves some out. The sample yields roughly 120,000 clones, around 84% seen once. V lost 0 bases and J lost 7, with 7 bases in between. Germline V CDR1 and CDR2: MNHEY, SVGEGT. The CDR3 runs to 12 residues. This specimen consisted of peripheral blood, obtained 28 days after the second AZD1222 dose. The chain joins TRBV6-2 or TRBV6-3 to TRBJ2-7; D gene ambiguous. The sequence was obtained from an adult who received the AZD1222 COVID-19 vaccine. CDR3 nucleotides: TGTGCCAGCAGTTACTCTCTCCGGGAGCAGTACTTC. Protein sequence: CASSYSLREQYF.